This T cell receptor beta chain is from a study of post-analysis software for immune sequencing data. Notes on the study in general: Diversity measured as normalized Chao1 was significantly lower in multiple sclerosis patients than in controls. Five or six TRBV segments, TRBV5-6, TRBV5-1 and TRBV20-1 among them, were found more frequent in patients than controls.

This clonotype has ten or more counts. No antigen is known for it. After removal of 2 bases from V and 5 bases from J, the junction contained 15 bases not matched to a gene. Germline lookup yields CDR1 ENHRY and CDR2 SYGVKD. The CDR3 has 18 amino acids. Unique molecular identifiers were present in the TCR beta cDNA libraries. The authors obtained roughly 500,000 cDNA molecules from roughly 1 to 10 million T cells. One entry per CDR3 protein results from TCRdb running MiXCR on the PCR reads. The sample contains under 900,000 distinct CDR3 sequences, roughly half of which appear only once. The sequence was obtained from a girl aged 5 to 17 with multiple sclerosis. The chain joins TRBV10-3 to TRBJ1-1; 9 bases are a match to TRBD1. The specimen sequenced was blood. The DNA of the CDR3 is TGTGCCATCAGTGAGGGGCCCGGGACAGGGAAGGGGAGGACTGAAGCTTTCTTT. Translating gives CAISEGPGTGKGRTEAFF.